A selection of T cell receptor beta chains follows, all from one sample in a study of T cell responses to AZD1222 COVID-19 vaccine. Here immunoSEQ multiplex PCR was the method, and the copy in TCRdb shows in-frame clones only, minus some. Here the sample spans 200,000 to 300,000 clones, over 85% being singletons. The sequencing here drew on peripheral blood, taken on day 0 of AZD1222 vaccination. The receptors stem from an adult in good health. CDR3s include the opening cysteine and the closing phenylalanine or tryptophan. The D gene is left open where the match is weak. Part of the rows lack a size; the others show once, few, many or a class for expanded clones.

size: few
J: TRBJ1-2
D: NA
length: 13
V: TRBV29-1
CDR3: CSVEGGASYGYTF
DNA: TGCAGCGTTGAAGGGGGGGCGAGCTATGGCTACACCTTC

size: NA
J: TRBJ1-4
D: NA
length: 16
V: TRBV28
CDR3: CASSLLRGDPRGKLFF
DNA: TGTGCCAGCAGTTTACTAAGGGGCGACCCCAGAGGGAAACTGTTTTTT

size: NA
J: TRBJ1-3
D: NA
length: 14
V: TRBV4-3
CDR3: CASSQGFSGNTIYF
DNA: TGCGCCAGCAGCCAAGGCTTCTCTGGAAACACCATATATTTT

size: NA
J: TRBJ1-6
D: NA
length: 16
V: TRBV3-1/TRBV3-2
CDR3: CASSQEVHSYNSPLHF
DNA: TGTGCCAGCAGCCAAGAAGTGCACAGCTATAATTCACCCCTCCACTTT

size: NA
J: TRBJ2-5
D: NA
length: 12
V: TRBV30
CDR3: CAWSVIVETQYF
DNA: TGTGCCTGGAGTGTCATTGTAGAGACCCAGTACTTC

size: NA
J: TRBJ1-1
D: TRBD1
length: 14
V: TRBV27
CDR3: CASRTRGGYTEAFF
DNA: TGTGCCAGCAGAACACGAGGGGGCTATACTGAAGCTTTCTTT

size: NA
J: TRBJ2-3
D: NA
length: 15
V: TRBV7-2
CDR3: CASSPRFQDTDTQYF
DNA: TGTGCCAGCAGCCCCCGTTTCCAAGACACAGATACGCAGTATTTT

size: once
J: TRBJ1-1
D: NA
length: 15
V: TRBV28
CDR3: CASSPPGGHNTEAFF
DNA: TGTGCCAGCAGTCCCCCGGGCGGACACAACACTGAAGCTTTCTTT

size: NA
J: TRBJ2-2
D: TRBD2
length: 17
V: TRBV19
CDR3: CASSIQLAGANTGELFF
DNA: TGTGCCAGTAGTATTCAACTAGCGGGGGCGAACACCGGGGAGCTGTTTTTT

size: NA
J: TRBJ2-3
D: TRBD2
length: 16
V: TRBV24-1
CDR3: CATSELAGDLSDTQYF
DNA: TGTGCCACCAGTGAACTAGCGGGAGATCTTTCAGATACGCAGTATTTT

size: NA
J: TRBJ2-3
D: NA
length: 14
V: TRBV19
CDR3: CASKVAVGTDTQYF
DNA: TGTGCCAGTAAAGTAGCTGTGGGCACAGATACGCAGTATTTT

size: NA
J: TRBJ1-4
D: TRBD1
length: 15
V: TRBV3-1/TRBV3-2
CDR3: CASSQDQGTALKLFF
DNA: TGTGCCAGCAGCCAAGATCAAGGGACAGCCCTAAAACTGTTTTTT

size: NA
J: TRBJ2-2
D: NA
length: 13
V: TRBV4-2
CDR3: CASRSGYTGELFF
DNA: TGTGCCAGCAGGTCCGGGTACACCGGGGAGCTGTTTTTT

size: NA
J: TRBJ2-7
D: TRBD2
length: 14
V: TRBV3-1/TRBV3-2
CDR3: CASSQSGSGGEQYF
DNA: TGTGCCAGCAGCCAAAGTGGATCGGGGGGCGAGCAGTACTTC

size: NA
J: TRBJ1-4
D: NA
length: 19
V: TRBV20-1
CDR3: CSASGGGSLSLNSNEKLFF
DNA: TGCAGTGCTAGTGGGGGTGGAAGTTTGAGTTTGAACTCTAATGAAAAACTGTTTTTT

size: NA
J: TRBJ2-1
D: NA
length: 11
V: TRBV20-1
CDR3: CSADGYNEQFF
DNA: TGCAGTGCTGACGGCTACAATGAGCAGTTCTTC

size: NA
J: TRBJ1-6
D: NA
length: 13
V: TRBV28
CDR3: CASRGKYNSPLHF
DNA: TGTGCCAGCAGGGGAAAGTATAATTCACCCCTCCACTTT

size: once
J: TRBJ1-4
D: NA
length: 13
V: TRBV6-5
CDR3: CASITHLNEKLFF
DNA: TGTGCCAGCATCACACATCTTAATGAAAAACTGTTTTTT

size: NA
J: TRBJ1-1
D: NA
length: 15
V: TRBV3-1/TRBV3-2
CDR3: CASSPYRGGASEAFF
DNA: TGTGCCAGCAGCCCATACAGAGGAGGGGCGTCTGAAGCTTTCTTT

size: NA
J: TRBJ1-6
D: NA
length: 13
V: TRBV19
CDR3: CASSTAPDSPLHF
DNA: TGTGCCAGTAGTACAGCGCCCGATTCACCCCTCCACTTT

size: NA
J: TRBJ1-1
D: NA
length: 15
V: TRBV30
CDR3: CAWSGILVRNTEAFF
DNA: TGTGCCTGGAGTGGCATCCTTGTTCGGAACACTGAAGCTTTCTTT

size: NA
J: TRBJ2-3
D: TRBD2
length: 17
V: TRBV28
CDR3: CASSLRAAGSRTDTQYF
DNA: TGTGCCAGCAGTCTGAGGGCAGCGGGGTCTCGCACAGATACGCAGTATTTT

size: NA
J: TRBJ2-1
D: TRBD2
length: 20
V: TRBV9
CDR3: CASSVEALGTSGRINNEQFF
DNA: TGTGCCAGCAGCGTAGAGGCTCTTGGGACTAGCGGGAGGATCAACAATGAGCAGTTCTTC

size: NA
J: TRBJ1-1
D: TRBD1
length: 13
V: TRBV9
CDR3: CASSVDRDTEAFF
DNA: TGTGCCAGCAGCGTCGACAGGGACACTGAAGCTTTCTTT

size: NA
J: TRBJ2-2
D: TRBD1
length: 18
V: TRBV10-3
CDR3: CAISDSIGTGANTGELFF
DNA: TGTGCCATCAGTGACTCTATCGGGACAGGCGCGAACACCGGGGAGCTGTTTTTT

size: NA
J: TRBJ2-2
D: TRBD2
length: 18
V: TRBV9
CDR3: CASSVGRSGRARTGELFF
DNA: TGTGCCAGCAGCGTAGGCCGCAGCGGGAGGGCCAGAACCGGGGAGCTGTTTTTT